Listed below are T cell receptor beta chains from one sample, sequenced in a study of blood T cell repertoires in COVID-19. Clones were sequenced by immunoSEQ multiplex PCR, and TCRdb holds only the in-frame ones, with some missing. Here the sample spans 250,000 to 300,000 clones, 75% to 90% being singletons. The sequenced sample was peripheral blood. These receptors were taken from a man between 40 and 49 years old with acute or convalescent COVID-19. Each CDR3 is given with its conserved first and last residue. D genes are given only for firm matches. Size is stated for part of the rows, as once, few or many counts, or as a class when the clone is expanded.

TGCGCCAGCAGCTTGCGTGAGGTCCCTTACAATGAGCAGTTCTTC,CASSLREVPYNEQFF,TRBV5-1,TRBJ2-1,-,-
TGCGCCAGCAGCCCACTAAGCGGGGGCTACAATGAGCAGTTCTTC,CASSPLSGGYNEQFF,TRBV5-1,TRBJ2-1,-,TRBD2
TGTGCCAGTAGTGGACGGGGAGGGAGTCTCTATGGCTACACCTTC,CASSGRGGSLYGYTF,TRBV19,TRBJ1-2,-,-
TGCGCCAGCCGACTCACTCAACAGGCTGAAGCTTTCTTT,CASRLTQQAEAFF,TRBV23-1,TRBJ1-1,-,-
TGTGCCAGCAGTGAGGGACAGGGGGACTACGAGCAGTACTTC,CASSEGQGDYEQYF,TRBV2,TRBJ2-7,-,TRBD1
TGTGCCAGCAGCTCCAGACAGGACCGCACAGATACGCAGTATTTT,CASSSRQDRTDTQYF,TRBV5-4,TRBJ2-3,few,-
TGTGCCACCAGTGTTTCAGGGGATGATCAGCCCCAGCATTTT,CATSVSGDDQPQHF,TRBV24-1,TRBJ1-5,-,-
TGCGCCAGCAGCTACAGTAATAATTCACCCCTCCACTTT,CASSYSNNSPLHF,TRBV5-1,TRBJ1-6,-,-
TGTGCCAGCAGCTTACAGGATACGCAGTATTTT,CASSLQDTQYF,TRBV11-1,TRBJ2-3,once,-
TGTGCCAGCAGCGCTACCTACAATGAGCAGTTCTTC,CASSATYNEQFF,TRBV7-2,TRBJ2-1,-,-
TGTGCCAGCAGCTCGGTCCTCACCGGGGAGCTGTTTTTT,CASSSVLTGELFF,TRBV5-5,TRBJ2-2,-,-
TGTGCCAGCCGGACAGGAGATTTGAACACTGAAGCTTTCTTT,CASRTGDLNTEAFF,TRBV28,TRBJ1-1,-,TRBD1
TGCGCCAGCAGCTTGGTGGCAGGGTTTAATGAAAAACTGTTTTTT,CASSLVAGFNEKLFF,TRBV5-1,TRBJ1-4,-,-
TGTGCCAGCGGACGGGAAGATCAGCCCCAGCATTTT,CASGREDQPQHF,TRBV2,TRBJ1-5,-,-
TGTGCCTGGAGCTCGGGGGATGGAAACACCATATATTTT,CAWSSGDGNTIYF,TRBV30,TRBJ1-3,-,-
TGTGCCAGCAGCCCCGACAGGCTTAACACTGAAGCTTTCTTT,CASSPDRLNTEAFF,TRBV13,TRBJ1-1,-,-
TGTGCCACCAGTGATTCCTTATCCCGACAGAATGGCTACACCTTC,CATSDSLSRQNGYTF,TRBV24-1,TRBJ1-2,once,-
TGTGCCAGCACTACAGGGGCCAACGAGCAGTACTTC,CASTTGANEQYF,TRBV25-1,TRBJ2-7,-,TRBD1
TGTGCCAGCAGCTTATTGGGGGGGTACGAGCAGTACTTC,CASSLLGGYEQYF,TRBV7-3,TRBJ2-7,-,TRBD2
TGCGCCAGCAAGCTAGCGGGGACCCGCTACGAGCAGTACTTC,CASKLAGTRYEQYF,TRBV10-2,TRBJ2-7,-,TRBD2
TGTGCCAGTAGTCCCCTAACAGGGGGCCTGAACACTGAAGCTTTCTTT,CASSPLTGGLNTEAFF,TRBV19,TRBJ1-1,-,TRBD1
TGTGCCAGCAGTGAATCGACAGGGAGACAGCCCCAGCATTTT,CASSESTGRQPQHF,TRBV6-1,TRBJ1-5,-,TRBD1
TGTGCCAGCAGTGAAATGGGTGGGGAGAAAGAGACCCAGTACTTC,CASSEMGGEKETQYF,TRBV6-1,TRBJ2-5,-,-
TGTGCCAGTACACGAACCGGGACTCGGGGATTCTCTTATGGCTACACCTTC,CASTRTGTRGFSYGYTF,TRBV2,TRBJ1-2,-,-
TGTGCCACCAGCAGGCTAGACAGGAGGAACACTGAAGCTTTCTTT,CATSRLDRRNTEAFF,TRBV15,TRBJ1-1,-,-
TGTGCCAGCAGTGAAACACGACTGACTGAGCAGTTCTTC,CASSETRLTEQFF,TRBV2,TRBJ2-1,-,-
TGTGCCAGCTCACCACCGGTAGGTAGAGGATGTGGGGGCTACACCTTC,CASSPPVGRGCGGYTF,TRBV18,TRBJ1-2,-,-
TGTGCCAGCAGCCAAGAGTCACAGGCGACCTTCTATGGCTACACCTTC,CASSQESQATFYGYTF,TRBV3-1/TRBV3-2,TRBJ1-2,-,-
TGTGCCACCAGCAGAGGAGGAGGACAGAGACTCGAGCAGTACTTC,CATSRGGGQRLEQYF,TRBV15,TRBJ2-7,-,-
TGCGCCAGCAGCACGGACAGTAATAATGAAAAACTGTTTTTT,CASSTDSNNEKLFF,TRBV5-1,TRBJ1-4,-,-
TGTGCCAGAGGACAGAAAAGCACAGATACGCAGTATTTT,CARGQKSTDTQYF,TRBV2,TRBJ2-3,-,-
TGCGCCAGCAGCCCCGAGGGACACTCTTCCTACGAGCAGTACTTC,CASSPEGHSSYEQYF,TRBV5-1,TRBJ2-7,few,-
TGTGCCAGCAGCTCGACAAGCACAGATACGCAGTATTTT,CASSSTSTDTQYF,TRBV11-2,TRBJ2-3,-,-
TGTGCCAGCAGTTACGGTCAGGGGATACAGCCCCAGCATTTT,CASSYGQGIQPQHF,TRBV6-5,TRBJ1-5,-,-
TGTGCCAGTACCCAGAGAGCAGGGGAATATGGCTACACCTTC,CASTQRAGEYGYTF,TRBV19,TRBJ1-2,few,-
TGTGCCAGCAGCCTCAACTATGGCTACACCTTC,CASSLNYGYTF,TRBV7-2,TRBJ1-2,-,-
TGTGCCAGCTCCGGAAAAGGGACATACACCGGGGAGCTGTTTTTT,CASSGKGTYTGELFF,TRBV18,TRBJ2-2,-,-
TGTGCCAGCAGCTTAGATACAGGACCCTATGGCTACACCTTC,CASSLDTGPYGYTF,TRBV11-2,TRBJ1-2,-,-
TGCGCCAGTTCCCCCGGCGGGGGCTACGAGCAGTACTTC,CASSPGGGYEQYF,TRBV10-2,TRBJ2-7,-,TRBD2
TGTGCCAGCAGCTTAGACGAGCCGTCACCCCTCCACTTT,CASSLDEPSPLHF,TRBV7-9,TRBJ1-6,once,-
TGCAGCGTTAAAGGTATCACCGGGGAGCTGTTTTTT,CSVKGITGELFF,TRBV29-1,TRBJ2-2,-,-
TGTGCCACCAGAGGGACAGGGGAACATCAGCCCCAGCATTTT,CATRGTGEHQPQHF,TRBV24-1,TRBJ1-5,-,TRBD1
TGTGCCAGCATCCTACTAGCGGGGGCCTACAATGAGCAGTTCTTC,CASILLAGAYNEQFF,TRBV6-5,TRBJ2-1,-,TRBD2
TGTGCCAGCAGCGTAGGGGGCGGTAACTATGGCTACACCTTC,CASSVGGGNYGYTF,TRBV9,TRBJ1-2,-,-
TGTGCCAGCAGCTTAGACAGGTTAGGAGGCTACACCTTC,CASSLDRLGGYTF,TRBV7-2,TRBJ1-2,-,-
TGTGCCAGCAGTTACAGGTGGGCTGAAGCTTTCTTT,CASSYRWAEAFF,TRBV12-3/TRBV12-4,TRBJ1-1,-,-
TGTGCCAGCAGCTGGGACAGGAAGGATGGCTACACCTTC,CASSWDRKDGYTF,TRBV5-6,TRBJ1-2,few,TRBD1
TGTGCCACCAGGGGACAGGGGCCTGAAGCTTTCTTT,CATRGQGPEAFF,TRBV24-1,TRBJ1-1,-,TRBD1
TGTGCCTGGAGTTTACAGGGTTTCTACGGGGAGCTGTTTTTT,CAWSLQGFYGELFF,TRBV30,TRBJ2-2,-,-
TGTGCCAGTAGTGCTCTACAGGGGCGAGGGAACTATGGCTACACCTTC,CASSALQGRGNYGYTF,TRBV19,TRBJ1-2,-,TRBD1
TGTGCCAGCAGCTCGACTAGCGGGGGGCCGTATGAGCAGTTCTTC,CASSSTSGGPYEQFF,TRBV7-3,TRBJ2-1,-,TRBD2
TGTGCCAGCAGCTCTCTCCGGGACAATTATTATCAGCCCCAGCATTTT,CASSSLRDNYYQPQHF,TRBV5-6,TRBJ1-5,once,-
TGCGCCAGCAGCTTGGATGGAGGTGGCTATGGCTACACCTTC,CASSLDGGGYGYTF,TRBV5-1,TRBJ1-2,-,-
TGCGCCAGCAGTGAAGCCCCAGGAGATACGCAGTATTTT,CASSEAPGDTQYF,TRBV10-2,TRBJ2-3,-,-
TGTGCCACCAGTGATTTTAAGCGTGGACTACGAGACAATGAGCAGTTCTTC,CATSDFKRGLRDNEQFF,TRBV24-1,TRBJ2-1,-,-
TGTGCCAGCAGGAAGCGGGGGGGAGGCAATGAGCAGTTCTTC,CASRKRGGGNEQFF,TRBV5-4,TRBJ2-1,-,TRBD2
TGCAGTGCTCTGTTCGAAGAGACCCAGTACTTC,CSALFEETQYF,TRBV20-1,TRBJ2-5,-,-
TGTGCCAGCAGCTTAGCGACCAGCGGGGTGCAGACGCAGTATTTT,CASSLATSGVQTQYF,TRBV7-2,TRBJ2-3,-,TRBD2
TGTGCCAGCAGTTACCTCACCCCCGGGACTAAATACGAGCAGTACTTC,CASSYLTPGTKYEQYF,TRBV6-2/TRBV6-3,TRBJ2-7,-,TRBD2